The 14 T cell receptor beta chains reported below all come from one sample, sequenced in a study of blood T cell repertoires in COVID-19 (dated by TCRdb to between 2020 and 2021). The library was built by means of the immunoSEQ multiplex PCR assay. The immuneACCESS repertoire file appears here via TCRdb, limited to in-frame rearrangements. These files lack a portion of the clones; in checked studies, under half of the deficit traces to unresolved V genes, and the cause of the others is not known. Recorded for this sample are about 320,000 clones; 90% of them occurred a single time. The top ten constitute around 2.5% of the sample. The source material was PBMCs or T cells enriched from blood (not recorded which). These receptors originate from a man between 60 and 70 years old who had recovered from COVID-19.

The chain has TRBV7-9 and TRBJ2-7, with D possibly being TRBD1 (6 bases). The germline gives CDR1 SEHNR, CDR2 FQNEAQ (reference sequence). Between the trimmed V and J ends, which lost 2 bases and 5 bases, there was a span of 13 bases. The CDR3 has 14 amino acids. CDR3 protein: CASSLKQGEDEQYF. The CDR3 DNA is TGTGCCAGCAGCTTAAAACAGGGCGAGGACGAGCAGTACTTC.

The CDR3 reads CATSRDSGGRTEAFF. The CDR3 DNA follows: TGTGCCACCAGCAGAGATTCCGGGGGTAGGACTGAAGCTTTCTTT. The chain is built from TRBV15 and TRBJ1-1, with D maybe TRBD1 (5 bases). Germline CDR1 reads LNHNV; CDR2 reads YYDKDF (reference sequence). Trimming removed 0 bases at V and 5 bases at J, with 13 bases between. The CDR3 runs 15 residues.

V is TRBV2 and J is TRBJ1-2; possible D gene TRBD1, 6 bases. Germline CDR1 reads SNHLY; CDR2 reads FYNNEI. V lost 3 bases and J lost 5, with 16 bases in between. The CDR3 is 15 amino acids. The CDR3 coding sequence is TGTGCCAGCAGTGAGGGAGGGGGGCCACCTTATGGCTACACCTTC. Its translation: CASSEGGGPPYGYTF.

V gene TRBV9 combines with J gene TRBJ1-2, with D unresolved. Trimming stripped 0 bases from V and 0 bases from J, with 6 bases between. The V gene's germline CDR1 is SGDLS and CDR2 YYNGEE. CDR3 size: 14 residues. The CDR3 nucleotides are TGTGCCAGCAGCGTAGATCCAGCTAACTATGGCTACACCTTC. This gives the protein CASSVDPANYGYTF.

DNA for the CDR3: TGCAGTGCTAGTCCAACTAGCGGGTCAACAGATACGCAGTATTTT. The encoded protein is CSASPTSGSTDTQYF. This sequence joins TRBV20-1 and TRBJ2-3; 9 bases agree with TRBD2. The trim removed 3 bases at V and 3 bases at J, leaving 7 bases unmatched. Germline V lookup: CDR1 DFQATT, CDR2 SNEGSKA (reference sequence). CDR3 size: 15 residues.

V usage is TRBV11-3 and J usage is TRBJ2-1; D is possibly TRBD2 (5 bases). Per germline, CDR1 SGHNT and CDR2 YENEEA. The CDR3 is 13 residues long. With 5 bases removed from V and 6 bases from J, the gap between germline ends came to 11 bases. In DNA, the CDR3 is TGTGCCAGCAGCGCCCGGGCGGGCAATGAGCAGTTCTTC. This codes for CASSARAGNEQFF.

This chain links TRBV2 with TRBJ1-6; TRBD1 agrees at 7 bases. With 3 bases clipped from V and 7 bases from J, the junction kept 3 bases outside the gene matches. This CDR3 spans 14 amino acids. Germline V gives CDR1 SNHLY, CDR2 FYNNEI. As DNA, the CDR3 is TGTGCCAGCAGTGATCAGGGGGAAAATTCACCCCTCCACTTT. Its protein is CASSDQGENSPLHF.

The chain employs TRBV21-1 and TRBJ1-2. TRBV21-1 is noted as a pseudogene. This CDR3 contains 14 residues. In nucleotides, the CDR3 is TGTGCCAGCGAGCACGATTACTTTAACTATGGCTACACCTTC. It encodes CASEHDYFNYGYTF.

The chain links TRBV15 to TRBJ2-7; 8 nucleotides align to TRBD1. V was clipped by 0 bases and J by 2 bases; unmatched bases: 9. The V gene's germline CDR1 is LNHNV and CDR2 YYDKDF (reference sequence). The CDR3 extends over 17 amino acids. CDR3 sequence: CATSRDLLGQGTYEQYF. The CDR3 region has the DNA TGTGCCACCAGCAGAGATCTTTTAGGACAGGGCACCTACGAGCAGTACTTC. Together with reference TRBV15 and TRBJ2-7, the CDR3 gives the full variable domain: DAMVIQNPRYQVTQFGKPVTLSCSQTLNHNVMYWYQQKSSQAPKLLFHYYDKDFNNEADTPDNFQSRRPNTSFCFLDIRSPGLGDTAMYLCATSRDLLGQGTYEQYFGPGTRLTVT.

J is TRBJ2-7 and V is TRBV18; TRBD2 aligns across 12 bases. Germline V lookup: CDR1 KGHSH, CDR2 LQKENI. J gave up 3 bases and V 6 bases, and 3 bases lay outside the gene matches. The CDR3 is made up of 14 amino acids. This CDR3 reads CASSPGLAGYEQYF. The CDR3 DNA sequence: TGTGCCAGCTCGCCGGGACTAGCGGGCTACGAGCAGTACTTC. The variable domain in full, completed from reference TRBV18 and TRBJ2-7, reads NAGVMQNPRHLVRRRGQEARLRCSPMKGHSHVYWYRQLPEEGLKFMVYLQKENIIDESGMPKERFSAEFPKEGPSILRIQQVVRGDSAAYFCASSPGLAGYEQYFGPGTRLTVT.

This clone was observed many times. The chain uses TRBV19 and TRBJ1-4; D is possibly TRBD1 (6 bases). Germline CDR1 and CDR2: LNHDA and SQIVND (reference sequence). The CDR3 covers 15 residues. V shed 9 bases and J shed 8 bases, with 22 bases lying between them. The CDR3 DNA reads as TGTGCCAGCACGCCCAGGGGAGGGATATGGGAAAAACTGTTTTTT. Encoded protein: CASTPRGGIWEKLFF.

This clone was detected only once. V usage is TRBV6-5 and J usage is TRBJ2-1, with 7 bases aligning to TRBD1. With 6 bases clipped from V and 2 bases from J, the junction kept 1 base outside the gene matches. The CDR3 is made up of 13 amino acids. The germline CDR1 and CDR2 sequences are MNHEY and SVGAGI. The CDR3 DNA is TGTGCCAGCAGGGGGACAGCCTACAATGAGCAGTTCTTC. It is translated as CASRGTAYNEQFF.

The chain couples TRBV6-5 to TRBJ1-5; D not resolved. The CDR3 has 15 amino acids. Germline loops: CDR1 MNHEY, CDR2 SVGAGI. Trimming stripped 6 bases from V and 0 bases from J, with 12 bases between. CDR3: CASRRTRASNQPQHF. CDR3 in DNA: TGTGCCAGCAGACGCACGAGGGCTAGCAATCAGCCCCAGCATTTT.

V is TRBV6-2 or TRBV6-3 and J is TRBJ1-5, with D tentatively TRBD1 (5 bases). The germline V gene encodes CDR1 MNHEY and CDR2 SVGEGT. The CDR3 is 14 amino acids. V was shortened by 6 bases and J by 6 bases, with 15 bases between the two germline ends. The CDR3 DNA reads TGTGCCAGCAGCTCGGACACCCTAACTCAGCCCCAGCATTTT. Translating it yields CASSSDTLTQPQHF.